This T cell receptor beta chain was captured in a study of blood T cell repertoires in COVID-19. Study-level background: Donors in the United States, Italy and Spain gave samples during acute or convalescent COVID-19. Sources were T cells, B-cell-depleted T cells, or PBMCs; the material itself was cDNA or gDNA.

The authors' processing: From reference gene primer amplification, estimates of nucleated cell counts were derived. Profiled with immunoSEQ multiplex PCR; TCRdb holds only in-frame clones, not every one. The V and J calls and the clone size are those of that table, but D and trimming were determined from the DNA. Among 150,000 to 200,000 clones listed, roughly nine tenths were seen once. The CDR3 runs 14 residues. The germline V gene has CDR1 SEHNR and CDR2 FQNEAQ (reference sequence). Deletions cut 3 bases from V and 5 bases from J, with 14 bases between. The specimen was peripheral blood. This chain joins TRBV7-9 and TRBJ2-7, with D possibly TRBD2 on 5 matching bases. The receptor was derived from a human donor in a cohort sampled during active COVID-19. CDR3 residues: CASSLTGARDEQYF. CDR3 bases: TGTGCCAGCAGCTTGACGGGCGCGCGGGACGAGCAGTACTTC.